This T cell receptor (beta chain) was found in a study of long-term antiretroviral therapy in people with HIV (dated by TCRdb to 2021 to 2024). A note on the overall study: The earliest samples were collected roughly a decade before the 2015 WHO recommendation for immediate ART, at a time when ART was usually postponed until CD4 counts fell. A total of 150 to 200 cryopreserved PBMC samples were contributed to the cohort by 30 adults with confirmed HIV infection, with samples collected serially over a mean of approximately six years (range 1-12). Test extractions of a monoclonal T-cell line alongside approximately 34 polyclonal samples showed no cross-contamination during QIAcube processing. A retrospective serial study tested whether changes in peripheral blood TRB repertoire composition and diversity were associated with ART initiation and durable HIV suppression. Of the approximately 32 participants with HIV, about a dozen were female.

Of note for this clone: This clone's antigen is unknown. Base qualities are not provided; no much larger clone lies one nucleotide away.

The study at large found these results: HIV repertoires had narrower CDR3 length ranges than controls, and the network structure suggested an antigen-experienced repertoire that shifted only slightly toward naive after ART. Expanded TRB clones identified before ART initiation dominated the repertoire across all time points, though the dominance fluctuated and decreased in many PLHIV after ART. The samples span the years 2004 to 2017, and the ART regimens used may be less effective than current regimens. Starting ART was linked to a significant rise in TRB diversity, yet even after long-term ART the diversity remained significantly lower than in transplant donor controls. Limited PBMC availability meant only the TCR beta chain was sequenced, without alpha chain pairing. Inferences about post-ART repertoire changes are limited because no data were available on ART adherence, viral resistance or therapy changes. Because pre-ART samples had limited cell numbers, unsorted PBMC were profiled rather than sorted CD4+ and CD8+ T cells.

The immunoSEQ hsTCRB v3.0 assay was used at survey level resolution to sequence the TRB variable region. The target sequencing depth for TRB was roughly 40,000-55,000 T-cell genomes per sample. An Illumina MiSeq with a v3 150-cycle kit was used to sequence the pooled TRB libraries. Concerning the study's data processing: Repertoire analysis was run in R within a reproducible Nextflow workflow that covered QC, data transformation and analysis. LymphoSeq2, an R package for exploring AIRR-Seq data, was used to implement custom analyses. After excluding a handful of samples that yielded fewer than 5000 total TRB sequences, 150 to 200 HIV repertoires remained for analysis. Among the roughly 180 retained HIV repertoires, 55 to 65 were collected before ART initiation and 129 after ART initiation. Repertoires were downsampled to 5000 TRB nucleotide sequences, with summary statistics averaged over 100 downsampling iterations. The analysis kept only TRB sequences whose CDR3 regions were at least seven amino acids long. Diversity was assessed using a clonality score derived from Shannon entropy and using the Gini coefficient. In the repertoire networks, any two of the top 5000 CDR3 amino acid sequences were linked whenever the two sequences differed by an edit distance of one. Antigen specificity groups and MHC restriction were predicted for TRB CDR3 amino acid sequences with GLIPH2. To flag known associations with CMV, EBV, HIV or tissue antigens, CDR3 amino acid sequences were compared against VDJdb and McPAS-TCR. Pre-ART, post-ART and control groups were compared with Wilcoxon signed-rank tests and Holm-Bonferroni correction. Not all clones reach the TCRdb copy of this immuneACCESS table, which keeps in-frame sequences only. Checked studies attribute under half of the gap to unresolved V genes and leave the rest unexplained. Clone size and V and J calls were adopted from that table, with D and trimming inferred from the DNA. The sample table shows 21,000 or so clones, and about 80% are seen once. Roughly 4.9% of the sample goes to the ten largest clones.

Participants were included only if at least one PBMC sample before ART initiation and at least two post-ART samples were available. All participants with HIV were treated in the United States of America. Before DNA extraction, cryopreserved samples containing about 0.9-11 million PBMC were thawed and washed. At the time of the earliest PBMC sample for each participant with HIV, ages ranged from roughly 23 to 55 years. Per participant, PBMC samples came from 1-4 timepoints prior to ART initiation and 2-8 timepoints following ART initiation, for a median of 7 samples. Serial HIV viral load, CD4+ T-cell count, ART history and demographic data were obtained for every participant. Genomic DNA was extracted from unsorted PBMC with a Qiagen kit on a QIAcube, processed in batches of 12 samples. The CDR3 measures 14 amino acids from cysteine to phenylalanine. Only the CDR3 part of the read is kept: 42 bases, read in frame from the first base. The germline V gene provides CDR1 MDHEN and CDR2 SYDVKM. V drops 5 bases and J drops 1 base, leaving 11 bases in between.

The chain links TRBV28 with TRBJ1-1, with the D gene too uncertain to name. The sequence was collected from a man younger than 35 with HIV. The source was unsorted PBMCs, collected 0.5 years after starting antiretroviral therapy. The CDR3 protein: CASSIYSGNTEAFF. The nucleotides read TGTGCCAGCAGTATCTACTCAGGGAACACTGAAGCTTTCTTT.